This paragraph covers one T cell receptor beta chain sequence. Germline CDR1 is SGDLS and CDR2 is YYNGEE. The V end was cut by 0 bases, the J end by 6 bases, with 10 bases between. The CDR3 sequence is 14 residues long. This sample was taken from a study of T cell changes during pregnancy in multiple sclerosis. Assay used: immunoSEQ multiplex PCR; TCRdb lists only in-frame clones, some missing. The table lists about 120,000 clones, 90% to 95% of them singletons. This clonotype originated in a female donor with multiple sclerosis, enrolled in a pregnancy study. This chain joins TRBV9 and TRBJ2-1, with a tentative D call TRBD2 (6 bases). Sequencing was performed on peripheral blood, taken before pregnancy. This chain's CDR3 is CASSVAGLPNEQFF. The DNA of the CDR3 is TGTGCCAGCAGCGTAGCGGGACTCCCCAATGAGCAGTTCTTC.